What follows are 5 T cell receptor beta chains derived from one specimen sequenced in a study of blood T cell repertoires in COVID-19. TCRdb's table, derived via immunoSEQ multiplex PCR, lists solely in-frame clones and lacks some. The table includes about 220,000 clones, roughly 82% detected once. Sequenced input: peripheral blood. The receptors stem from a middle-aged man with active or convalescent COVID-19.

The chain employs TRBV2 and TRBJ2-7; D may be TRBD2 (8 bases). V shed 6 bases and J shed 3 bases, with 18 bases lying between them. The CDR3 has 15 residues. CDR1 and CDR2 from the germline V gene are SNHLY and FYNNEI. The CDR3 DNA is TGTGCCAGCAGCGCGGGGGGACAGAGCCTCTACGAGCAGTACGTC. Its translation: CASSAGGQSLYEQYV.

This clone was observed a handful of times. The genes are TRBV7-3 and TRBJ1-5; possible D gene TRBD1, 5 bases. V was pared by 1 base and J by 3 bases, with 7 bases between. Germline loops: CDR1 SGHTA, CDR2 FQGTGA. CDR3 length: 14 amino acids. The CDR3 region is CASSLRQSNQPQHF. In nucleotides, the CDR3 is TGTGCCAGCAGCTTAAGACAGTCCAATCAGCCCCAGCATTTT.

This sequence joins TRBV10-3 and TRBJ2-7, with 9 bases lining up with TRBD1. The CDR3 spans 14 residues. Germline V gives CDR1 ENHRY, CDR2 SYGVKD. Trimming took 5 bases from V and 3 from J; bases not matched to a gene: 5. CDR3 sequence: CAISRTGAHYEQYV. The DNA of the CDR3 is TGTGCCATCAGTAGGACAGGGGCTCACTACGAGCAGTACGTC.

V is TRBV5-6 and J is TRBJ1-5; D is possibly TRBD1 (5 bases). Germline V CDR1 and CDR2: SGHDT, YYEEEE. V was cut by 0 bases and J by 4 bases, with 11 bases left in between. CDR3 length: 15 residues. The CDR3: CASSLDRGGNQPQHF. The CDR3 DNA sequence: TGTGCCAGCAGCTTGGATAGGGGCGGAAATCAGCCCCAGCATTTT. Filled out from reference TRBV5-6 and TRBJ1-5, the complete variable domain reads DAGVTQSPTHLIKTRGQQVTLRCSPKSGHDTVSWYQQALGQGPQFIFQYYEEEERQRGNFPDRFSGHQFPNYSSELNVNALLLGDSALYLCASSLDRGGNQPQHFGDGTRLSIL.

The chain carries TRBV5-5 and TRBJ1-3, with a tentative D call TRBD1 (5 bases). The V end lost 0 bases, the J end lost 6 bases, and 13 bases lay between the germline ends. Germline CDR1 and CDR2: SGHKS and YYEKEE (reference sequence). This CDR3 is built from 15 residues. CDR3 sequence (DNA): TGTGCCAGCAGCTTGGTAGGGGATTCAGTAAACACCATATATTTT. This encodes CASSLVGDSVNTIYF.